This T cell receptor beta chain was identified in a study of vaccination effects on CD4 cells after COVID-19. Across the whole study: It was a median of 72 days after the second dose that post-vaccine samples were obtained.

CDR1 is KGHDR, CDR2 SFDVKD, per germline. The CDR3 contains 13 residues. The V end lost 3 bases, the J end lost 3 bases, and 7 bases lay between the germline ends. Comments on this clone: Antigen specificity is unknown.

Sequencing was preceded by expansion of antigen-specific CD4+ T cells with viral peptide pools in the ViraFEST assay. With nine to eleven days of culture completed, CD4+ T cells were isolated. Participants completed two doses of the BNT162b2 or mRNA-1273 vaccine. Cultures had half their medium replaced with IL-2 medium on days 3 and 7. Clones were read by immunoSEQ multiplex PCR, and TCRdb kept only the in-frame ones, dropping some. Of about 59,000 clones listed, approximately 78% were seen once; the top ten hold approximately 1.9%. The sequence came from a human donor who received a COVID-19 vaccine. The source material was CD4+ T cells from PBMCs cultured with HCoV-OC43 spike peptides, sampled after COVID-19 vaccination. The subset here: HCoV-OC43 spike overlapping peptide pool stimulation. The chain combines TRBV24-1 with TRBJ1-1, with D possibly TRBD1 on 5 matching bases. CDR3 sequence reads: CATSDGGYTEAFF. CDR3 bases: TGTGCCACCAGTGATGGGGGGTACACTGAAGCTTTCTTT.